This TCR beta chain comes out of a study of PD-1 blockade in classical Hodgkin lymphoma. Looking at the study overall: Patients were given intravenous nivolumab, 3 mg/kg, every 2 weeks. Notes on the study in general: TCR diversity in CD4+, not CD8+, cells rose significantly by C4D1. Newly diagnosed patients reportedly had lower baseline TCR diversity than healthy donors.

All patients relapsed after autologous stem cell transplantation, and brentuximab vedotin exposure varied. Repertoires were generated with immunoSEQ multiplex PCR, while TCRdb's copy carries only in-frame clones and drops some. The repertoire has tens of thousands of clones, approximately 70% of them found once; the top ten carry roughly 15%. Trimming took 6 bases from V and 5 from J; bases not matched to a gene: 3. The CDR3 runs 13 residues. The germline V gene encodes CDR1 MNHEY and CDR2 SVGAGI. For this clone: Its antigen is still unknown.

This TCR was recovered from a human donor with classical Hodgkin lymphoma. J is TRBJ1-4 and V is TRBV6-5; 7 positions match TRBD1. The starting material was peripheral blood mononuclear cells (PBMCs), obtained before the second cycle of nivolumab. The chain's CDR3 is CASSQQGNEKLFF. CDR3 DNA sequence: TGTGCCAGCAGCCAACAGGGGAATGAAAAACTGTTTTTT.